These T cell receptor beta chains were read from a single sample in a study of blood T cell repertoires in COVID-19. The table came from immunoSEQ multiplex PCR; TCRdb's copy has only in-frame clones and leaves some out. The data contain some 130,000 clones, about nine tenths of them singletons. The sequencing sample was made of PBMCs or T cells enriched from blood (not recorded which). The receptors here all came from a man aged 45 to 65 who had recovered from COVID-19. The CDR3 runs from the conserved cysteine through the conserved F or W. A D gene is named only where the DNA matches it firmly. Expanded clones get a size class; other rows say once, few or many, or leave the size out.

abundance	v_gene	d_gene	j_gene	CDR3nt	CDR3aa
NA	TRBV19	NA	TRBJ1-2	TGTGCCAGTAGGGGGGACATCTTTGGCTACACCTTC	CASRGDIFGYTF
NA	TRBV7-8	NA	TRBJ2-5	TGTGCCAGCAGCATACTAGCTAGTGGGGAGACCCAGTACTTC	CASSILASGETQYF
NA	TRBV29-1	NA	TRBJ1-1	TGCAGCGTTCTGACCGACAGGCGCTCCGGGGTGGCTGAAGCTTTCTTT	CSVLTDRRSGVAEAFF
NA	TRBV10-2	NA	TRBJ1-1	TGCGCCAGCAGTGAATCACAGAACACTGAAGCTTTCTTT	CASSESQNTEAFF
NA	TRBV6-5	NA	TRBJ2-1	TGTGCCAGCACCCCACCGGGGTACAATGAGCAGTTCTTC	CASTPPGYNEQFF
NA	TRBV2	TRBD2	TRBJ2-5	TGTGCCAGCAGTGCTACCAGGGAGGGGACCCAGTACTTC	CASSATREGTQYF
NA	TRBV5-1	TRBD2	TRBJ2-7	TGCGCCAGCAGCTTGGCCGGGGGGTACTACGAGCAGTACTTC	CASSLAGGYYEQYF
NA	TRBV9	TRBD1	TRBJ2-1	TGTGCCAGCAGCGACTCAGGGGGCTACAATGAGCAGTTCTTC	CASSDSGGYNEQFF
NA	TRBV4-3	NA	TRBJ2-5	TGCGCCAGCAGCCAAGAAGACTACCCAAAAGGGGAGACCCAGTACTTC	CASSQEDYPKGETQYF
NA	TRBV7-2	NA	TRBJ2-5	TGTGCCAGCAGCTTAAACTCAGGGCAGGGAGAGACCCAGTACTTC	CASSLNSGQGETQYF
NA	TRBV5-5	NA	TRBJ2-3	TGTGCCAGCAGCTTTCAGGGCGCGAATACGCAGTATTTT	CASSFQGANTQYF
NA	TRBV7-2	NA	TRBJ2-7	TGTGCCAGCAGCGGAGGCGGTAGCGAGTACGAGCAGTACTTC	CASSGGGSEYEQYF
NA	TRBV7-9	NA	TRBJ1-1	TGTGCCAGCAGCTTAAATTCCCTGGGGGGTACTGAAGCTTTCTTT	CASSLNSLGGTEAFF
NA	TRBV9	TRBD1	TRBJ1-3	TGTGCCAGCAGCGCACTACCCGGGACAGGGAACTCTGGAAACACCATATATTTT	CASSALPGTGNSGNTIYF
NA	TRBV7-9	NA	TRBJ1-6	TGTGCCAGCAGCTTAGCCAGGGCTAAGAATTCACCCCTCCACTTT	CASSLARAKNSPLHF
NA	TRBV11-2	TRBD1	TRBJ1-5	TGTGCCAGCAGCCTTCGCTGGGACAGTACCGGCGGCCAGCCCCAGCATTTT	CASSLRWDSTGGQPQHF
NA	TRBV11-2	NA	TRBJ1-6	TGTGCCAGCAGCTCCACCGGGACACCCCTCCACTTT	CASSSTGTPLHF
NA	TRBV14	TRBD1	TRBJ1-4	TGTGCCAGCAGCCACCCCGGGACAGGGAAGTCAAAACTGTTTTTT	CASSHPGTGKSKLFF
NA	TRBV7-2	NA	TRBJ2-5	TGTGCCAGCAGCTCCCGGCCCCGGGGCCAAGAGACCCAGTACTTC	CASSSRPRGQETQYF
NA	TRBV7-2	TRBD1	TRBJ1-2	TGTGCCAGCAGCTTGGGAGGACAGGGGCATAACTATGGCTACACCTTC	CASSLGGQGHNYGYTF
NA	TRBV30	NA	TRBJ1-1	TGTGCCTGGAGTGGGGGGCTTCAGAACACTGAAGCTTTCTTT	CAWSGGLQNTEAFF
few	TRBV19	NA	TRBJ1-1	TGTGCCAGTAGTATTGGGGTCGGGGTCAGGAGGAACACTGAAGCTTTCTTT	CASSIGVGVRRNTEAFF
NA	TRBV7-9	TRBD2	TRBJ2-3	TGTGCCAGCAGCCGACCCGGGACTAGCGGGAGTGGTACGCAGTATTTT	CASSRPGTSGSGTQYF
NA	TRBV28	TRBD2	TRBJ2-3	TGTGCCAGCTCGACTAGCTACACAGATACGCAGTATTTT	CASSTSYTDTQYF
once	TRBV5-6	NA	TRBJ1-2	TGTGCCAGCAGCTTGTTTCAGGGTGGTGGCTACACCTTC	CASSLFQGGGYTF
NA	TRBV6-5	TRBD2	TRBJ2-1	TGTGCCAGCAGTTGGGGCGGGGGGCCCTACAATGAGCAGTTCTTC	CASSWGGGPYNEQFF
NA	TRBV28	TRBD1	TRBJ2-7	TGTGCCAGCAGCTCCCCCGACAGGGCGGTCTACGAGCAGTACTTC	CASSSPDRAVYEQYF
NA	TRBV2	TRBD2	TRBJ2-3	TGTGCCAGCAGTGGGGCTAGCGGAAGAGATACGCAGTATTTT	CASSGASGRDTQYF
few	TRBV7-2	NA	TRBJ1-1	TGTGCCAGCAGCTCCGGGTTAATTGTGAACACTGAAGCTTTCTTT	CASSSGLIVNTEAFF